This T cell receptor beta chain was profiled in a study of response to subunit inactivated influenza vaccine. Each CDR3 protein gets one entry after TCRdb re-called the RT-PCR reads with MiXCR. The repertoire holds roughly 460,000 distinct CDR3 sequences, approximately 10% seen once, with about 12% in the top ten. Germline lookup yields CDR1 MNHEY and CDR2 SVGEGT. This CDR3 is 15 amino acids long. Trimming removed 3 bases from V and 2 bases from J, with 11 bases in between. The TCR was taken from a man between 45 and 60 years old who received an inactivated influenza vaccine. The rearrangement uses TRBV6-2 or TRBV6-3 and TRBJ1-5; D is unclear. Specimen: PBMCs from blood, collected about 40 days after vaccination. In nucleotides, the CDR3 is TGTGCCAGCAGTTATTCGAGGGCGGGCAATCAGCCCCAGCATTTT. The encoded protein is CASSYSRAGNQPQHF.